There are a few counts of the clone carrying this T cell receptor (beta chain). What it recognizes is unknown. The junction departs from the called germline gene at one end, perhaps through a read error. Germline loops: CDR1 SSHAT, CDR2 FNYEAQ (reference sequence). The CDR3 spans 14 residues. This sample stems from a study of CD8 T cells in ankylosing spondylitis. Study outcomes and limitations: What appeared characteristic of ankylosing spondylitis blood was a TCR beta motif of several highly homologous variants.

TCRdb reprocessed the 5' RACE reads with MiXCR, giving one entry per CDR3 protein. Of about 800,000 distinct CDR3 sequences in the sample, about 11% were seen once. This clonotype originated in a male donor with ankylosing spondylitis. The J gene is TRBJ2-1, the V gene TRBV7-7; D may be TRBD2 (5 bases). The sequenced sample was blood, either unsorted or a sorted T cell fraction (not recorded which). For the CDR3, the DNA is TGTGCTAGCAGCTTAGCCCCTAGCAGCAATGAGCAGTTCTTC. Translated: CASSLAPSSNEQFF.